The TCR beta chain described here comes from a study of blood T cells in healthy people across ages (dated by TCRdb to about 2015). In the study overall: In model experiments, roughly one uniquely barcoded TCR beta cDNA molecule per two T cells was captured by template switching. To track age-related changes in TCR beta repertoire diversity, the study relied on deep sequencing normalized with unique cDNA molecular identifiers. Four age groups were formed from the donors: young (average about 17 years), middle-aged (just under 40), aged (under 70) and long-lived (more than 75). The study analyzed two additional independent replicas of 1 million unique cDNA reads from the same blood draw for two donors, one aged 18 to 29 and one aged 80 or older.

Concerning this clonotype: Its antigen is unknown. Nothing much larger sits one base from this clone, and base qualities are not available.

What the research found in general, with its limitations: Estimates of total diversity based on one million sequenced T cells were considered lower bounds and underestimates. Observed TCR beta diversity per million T cells fell roughly linearly with age, and a significant reduction was already apparent by age around 39. Compared with the aged group, more naive CD4+ T cells, fewer expanded clones and increased TCR diversity were shown by the long-lived group, suggesting age selection. Because the CMV infection status of the donors was unknown, age-related changes in expanded clonotypes may potentially have been confounded. Observed TCR beta diversity correlated strongly with the percentage of naive T cells measured by flow cytometry. Bulk unsorted PBMC profiling prevented conclusive comparison of naive and antigen-experienced compartments.

Relative to germline, V is missing 6 bases and J is missing 15 bases, with 21 bases of the junction outside any gene match. Taken from cysteine to phenylalanine, the CDR3 has 17 residues. Just the 51-base CDR3 DNA is kept, in frame starting at base 1. In the germline V gene, CDR1 corresponds to MNHNS and CDR2 to SASEGT. The donors were 40 or so Caucasian individuals from Russia, aged roughly 6 to 100 years, who were systemically healthy. Each donor gave around 9 milliliters of peripheral blood, collected into EDTA-treated Vacutainer tubes. Ficoll-Paque density-gradient centrifugation was used to isolate PBMCs, with at least 6.5 million per sample. Total RNA, at least 6 micrograms per sample, was extracted from PBMCs with Trizol reagent. For every donor, an aliquot of PBMCs went through flow cytometry to measure the percentages of naive CD45RAhigh/CD27high T cells. Receptor amplification or capture employed 5' RACE. Instrument used: Illumina HiSeq 2500. The second PCR ran for about 7 to 11 cycles and used a J-beta primer mix along with a sample-barcoded 5' primer. Each TCR beta cDNA molecule received a unique molecular identifier from a template-switch 5' adaptor carrying 12 random nucleotides. Each sample yielded at least 2.5 million CDR3-containing paired-end reads. First-strand cDNA synthesis was performed from all RNA using the Mint cDNA synthesis kit, with priming by a TRBC-specific oligonucleotide. All cDNA was treated with uracil-DNA glycosylase and then went through a first 18-cycle PCR with the universal primers M1SS and BC2_uni_R. Regarding the original processing steps: Each sample was normalized by randomly selecting 1 million high-quality reads, each carrying a distinct molecular identifier. Instead of being binned into consensus sequences, reads with shared molecular identifiers were discarded. CDR3 identification, clonotype clustering and error correction used MiTCR with a Q25 quality threshold and the strictest error-elimination algorithm. A nonparametric unseen species model using Euler transformation provided a lower-bound estimate of total TCR beta diversity. In-frame beta chains were kept once TCRdb had trimmed the public reads at Q25 with fastp and called clones with MiXCR. One record per CDR3 amino acid sequence lists the most common genes and DNA. The V and J calls, along with clone size, are taken from TCRdb and not from the paper's own processing. Within this sample are roughly 800,000 distinct CDR3 sequences, with roughly 26% of them counted one time only. The ten largest clones capture roughly 3.1% of the sample.

The sample also formed part of further work on T cells of mothers and their children. In that second paper, the authors write: Nine systemically healthy Caucasian individuals served as donors, namely three mothers together with their six children. cDNA synthesis consumed the entire amount of extracted RNA, loaded at around 1.4 ug RNA in each 15 ul reaction. In the second PCR, the M1S primer introduced both the sample barcodes and 2-4 random nucleotides. Over 9.5 million TCR beta CDR3 reads were obtained for each mother, and around 3 million reads were obtained for each child. Thymic selection shapes the output of TCR recombination in a similar way in related and unrelated pairs, and inherited differences have a minor effect. Normalized repertoire overlap was always found to be slightly, but never significantly, higher in related mother-child pairs than in unrelated mother-child pairs. No persistent microchimeric T cell clones were found, with a detection sensitivity of 85 to 100 clones per million clonotypes. Deep NGS was used in the study to compare the TCR beta repertoires of mothers and children and to look for features that separate related mother-child pairs from unrelated individuals. On average, the children were roughly 10 +/- 4 years old, while the mothers were approximately 40 +/- 4 years old. After adapter ligation with NEBNext reagents, the libraries were sequenced on Illumina HiSeq 2000 with 100+100 nt paired-end reads. To avoid cross-contamination, the mother libraries and the child libraries were prepared a month apart and sequenced in separate runs. Each donor had between roughly 450,000 and 2,100,000 distinct TCR beta clonotypes identified. Naive TCR beta clonotypes were estimated from low-frequency clonotypes matched to each donor's FACS-determined naive share, without sorting.

The TCR was taken from a boy aged 5-17 years in good health. The receptor chain draws on TRBV6-1 and TRBJ1-6, with 9 middle bases fitting TRBD1. Input material: blood. This receptor carries the CDR3 CASRPNTLQGAPPLLHF. In nucleotides, the sequence is TGTGCCAGCAGGCCCAACACTCTACAGGGGGCCCCCCCCCTCCTCCACTTT.